Included here is one TCR beta chain sequence, with context. The V gene end was trimmed by 3 bases and the J gene end by 4 bases; junction bases not matched to a gene: 22. The CDR3 extends over 21 amino acids. Per germline, CDR1 SGHRS and CDR2 YFSETQ. TCRdb itself ran the 5' RACE reads through MiXCR, one entry per CDR3 protein. The sample carries 300,000 to 400,000 distinct CDR3 sequences, roughly 20% recorded once. The data originate from a study of CD8 T cells in ankylosing spondylitis. The source is a male donor with ankylosing spondylitis or in good health (not recorded which). The source material was blood, either unsorted or a sorted T cell fraction (not recorded which). This chain joins TRBV5-1 and TRBJ2-2, with TRBD2 matching over 9 bases. The CDR3 spells CASSYSQPGRGGALSTGELFF. The CDR3, as DNA: TGCGCCAGCAGCTACTCCCAACCAGGTCGCGGGGGGGCCTTGAGCACCGGGGAGCTGTTTTTT. Full variable domain (missing parts from reference TRBV5-1 and TRBJ2-2): KAGVTQTPRYLIKTRGQQVTLSCSPISGHRSVSWYQQTPGQGLQFLFEYFSETQRNKGNFPGRFSGRQFSNSRSEMNVSTLELGDSALYLCASSYSQPGRGGALSTGELFFGEGSRLTVL.